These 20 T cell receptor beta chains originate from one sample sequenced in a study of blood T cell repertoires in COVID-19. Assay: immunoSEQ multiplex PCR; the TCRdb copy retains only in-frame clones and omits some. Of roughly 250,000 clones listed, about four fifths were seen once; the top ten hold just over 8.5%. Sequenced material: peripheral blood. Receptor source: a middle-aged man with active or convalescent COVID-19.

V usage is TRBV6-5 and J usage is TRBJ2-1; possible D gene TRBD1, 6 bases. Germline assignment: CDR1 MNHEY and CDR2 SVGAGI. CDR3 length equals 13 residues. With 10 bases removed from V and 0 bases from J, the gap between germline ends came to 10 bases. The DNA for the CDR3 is TGTGCCACCCGGGACACCTCCTACAATGAGCAGTTCTTC. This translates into CATRDTSYNEQFF.

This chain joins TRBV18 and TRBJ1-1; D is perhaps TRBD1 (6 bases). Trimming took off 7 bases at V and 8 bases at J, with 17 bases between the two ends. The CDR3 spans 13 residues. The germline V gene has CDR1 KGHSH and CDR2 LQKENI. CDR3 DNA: TGTGCCAGCTTAGGGACCGAGACAGGAGAAGCTTTCTTT. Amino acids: CASLGTETGEAFF.

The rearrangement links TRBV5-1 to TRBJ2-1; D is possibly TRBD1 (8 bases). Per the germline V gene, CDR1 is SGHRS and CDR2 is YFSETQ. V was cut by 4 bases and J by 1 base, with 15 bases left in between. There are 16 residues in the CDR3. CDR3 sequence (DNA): TGCGCCAGCAGCCAATCACAGGGGGGGTCCTACAATGAGCAGTTCTTC. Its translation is CASSQSQGGSYNEQFF.

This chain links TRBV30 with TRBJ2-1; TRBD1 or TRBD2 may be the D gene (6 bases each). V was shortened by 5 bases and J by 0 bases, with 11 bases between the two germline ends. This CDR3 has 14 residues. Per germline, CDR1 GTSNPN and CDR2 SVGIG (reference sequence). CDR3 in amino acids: CAWAGQHSYNEQFF. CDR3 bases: TGTGCCTGGGCGGGACAACACTCCTACAATGAGCAGTTCTTC.

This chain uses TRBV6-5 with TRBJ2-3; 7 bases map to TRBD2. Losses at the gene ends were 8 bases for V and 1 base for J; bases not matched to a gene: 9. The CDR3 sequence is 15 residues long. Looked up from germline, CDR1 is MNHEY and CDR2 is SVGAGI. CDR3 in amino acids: CASLGGSVGTDTQYF. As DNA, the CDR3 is TGTGCCAGCTTGGGCGGGAGCGTCGGCACAGATACGCAGTATTTT.

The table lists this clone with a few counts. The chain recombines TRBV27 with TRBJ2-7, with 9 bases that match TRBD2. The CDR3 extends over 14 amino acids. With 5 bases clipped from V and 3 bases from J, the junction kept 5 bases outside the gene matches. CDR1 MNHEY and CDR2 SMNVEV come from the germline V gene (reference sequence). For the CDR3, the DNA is TGTGCCAGCAGTCCGCGGGGGGGATACTACGAGCAGTACTTC. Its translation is CASSPRGGYYEQYF.

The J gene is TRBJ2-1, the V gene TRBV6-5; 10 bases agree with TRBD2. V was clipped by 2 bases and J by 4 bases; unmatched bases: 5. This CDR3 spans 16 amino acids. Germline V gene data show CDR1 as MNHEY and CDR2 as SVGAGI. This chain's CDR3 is CASSYRASGGYNEQFF. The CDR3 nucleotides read TGTGCCAGCAGTTACCGTGCTAGCGGGGGATACAATGAGCAGTTCTTC.

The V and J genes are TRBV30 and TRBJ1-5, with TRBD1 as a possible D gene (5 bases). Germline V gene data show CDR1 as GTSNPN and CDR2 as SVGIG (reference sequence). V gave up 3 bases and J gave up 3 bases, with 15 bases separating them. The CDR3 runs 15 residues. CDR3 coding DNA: TGTGCCTGGAGAGGCGACGACAGCAACAATCAGCCCCAGCATTTT. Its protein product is CAWRGDDSNNQPQHF.

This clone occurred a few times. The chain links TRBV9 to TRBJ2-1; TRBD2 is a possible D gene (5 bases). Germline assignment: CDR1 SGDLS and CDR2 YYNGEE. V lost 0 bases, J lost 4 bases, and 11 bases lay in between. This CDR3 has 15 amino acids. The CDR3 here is CASSVANPGYNEQFF. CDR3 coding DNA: TGTGCCAGCAGCGTAGCTAATCCGGGATACAATGAGCAGTTCTTC.

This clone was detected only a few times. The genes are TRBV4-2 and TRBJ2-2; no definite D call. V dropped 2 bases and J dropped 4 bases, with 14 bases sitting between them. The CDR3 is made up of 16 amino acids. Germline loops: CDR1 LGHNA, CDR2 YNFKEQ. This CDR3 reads CASSQSVSQVTGELFF. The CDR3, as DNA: TGTGCCAGCAGCCAATCCGTAAGCCAAGTCACCGGGGAGCTGTTTTTT.

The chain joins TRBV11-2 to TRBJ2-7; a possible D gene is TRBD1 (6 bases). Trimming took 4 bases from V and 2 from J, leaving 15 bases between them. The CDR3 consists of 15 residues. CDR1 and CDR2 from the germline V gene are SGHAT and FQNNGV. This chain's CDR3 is CASSSGTLPAYEQYF. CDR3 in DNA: TGTGCCAGCAGCTCCGGGACACTGCCTGCCTACGAGCAGTACTTC.

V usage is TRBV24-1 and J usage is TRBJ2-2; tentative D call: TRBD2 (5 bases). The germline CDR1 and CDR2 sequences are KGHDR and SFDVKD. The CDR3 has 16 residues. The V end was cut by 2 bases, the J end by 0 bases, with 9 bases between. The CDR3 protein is CATSDSGLSNTGELFF. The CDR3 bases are TGTGCCACCAGTGATTCCGGACTGTCGAACACCGGGGAGCTGTTTTTT.

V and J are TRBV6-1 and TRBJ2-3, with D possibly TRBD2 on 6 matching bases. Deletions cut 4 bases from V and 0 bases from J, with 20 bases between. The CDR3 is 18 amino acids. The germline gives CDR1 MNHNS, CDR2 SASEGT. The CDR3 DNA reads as TGTGCCAGCAGTGGCAGCCGGTGGGACTTTCCTAGCACAGATACGCAGTATTTT. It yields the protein CASSGSRWDFPSTDTQYF.

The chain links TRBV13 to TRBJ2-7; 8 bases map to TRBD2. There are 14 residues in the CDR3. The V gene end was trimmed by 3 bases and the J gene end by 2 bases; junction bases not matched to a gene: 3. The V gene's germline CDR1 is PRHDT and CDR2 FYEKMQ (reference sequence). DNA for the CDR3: TGTGCCAGCAGCTTTAGCGGGGAGCCCTACGAGCAGTACTTC. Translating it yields CASSFSGEPYEQYF. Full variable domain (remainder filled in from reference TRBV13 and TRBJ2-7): AAGVIQSPRHLIKEKRETATLKCYPIPRHDTVYWYQQGPGQDPQFLISFYEKMQSDKGSIPDRFSAQQFSDYHSELNMSSLELGDSALYFCASSFSGEPYEQYFGPGTRLTVT.

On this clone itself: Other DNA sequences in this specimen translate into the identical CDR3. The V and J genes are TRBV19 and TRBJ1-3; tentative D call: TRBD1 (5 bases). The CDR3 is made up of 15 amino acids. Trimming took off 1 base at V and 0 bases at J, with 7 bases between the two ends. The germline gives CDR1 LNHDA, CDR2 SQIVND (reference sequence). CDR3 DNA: TGTGCCAGTAGTATAGGTACAGGCTCTGGAAACACCATATATTTT. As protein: CASSIGTGSGNTIYF. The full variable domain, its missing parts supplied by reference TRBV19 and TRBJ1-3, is DGGITQSPKYLFRKEGQNVTLSCEQNLNHDAMYWYRQDPGQGLRLIYYSQIVNDFQKGDIAEGYSVSREKKESFPLTVTSAQKNPTAFYLCASSIGTGSGNTIYFGEGSWLTVV.

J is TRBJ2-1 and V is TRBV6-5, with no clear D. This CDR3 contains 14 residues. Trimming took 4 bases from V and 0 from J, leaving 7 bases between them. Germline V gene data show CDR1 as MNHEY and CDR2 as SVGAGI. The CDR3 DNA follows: TGTGCCAGCAGTTCTCGCGACTCCTACAATGAGCAGTTCTTC. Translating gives CASSSRDSYNEQFF.

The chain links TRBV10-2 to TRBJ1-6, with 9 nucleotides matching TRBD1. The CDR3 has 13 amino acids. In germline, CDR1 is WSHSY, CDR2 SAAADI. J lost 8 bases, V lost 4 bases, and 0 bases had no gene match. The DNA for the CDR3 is TGCGCCAGCAGTGGACAGGGGGATTCACCCCTCCACTTT. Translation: CASSGQGDSPLHF.

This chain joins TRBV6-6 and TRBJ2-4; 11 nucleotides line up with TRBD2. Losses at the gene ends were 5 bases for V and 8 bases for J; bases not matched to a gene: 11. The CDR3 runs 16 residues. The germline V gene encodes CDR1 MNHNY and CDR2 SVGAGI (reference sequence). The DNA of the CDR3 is TGTGCCAGCAGTCCTTCTTTAGCGGGGGGGAGGGACATTCAGTACTTC. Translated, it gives CASSPSLAGGRDIQYF.

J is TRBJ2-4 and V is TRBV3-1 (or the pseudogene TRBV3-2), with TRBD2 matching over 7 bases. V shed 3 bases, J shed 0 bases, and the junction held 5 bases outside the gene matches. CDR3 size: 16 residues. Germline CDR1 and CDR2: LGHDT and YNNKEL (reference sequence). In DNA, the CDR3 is TGTGCCAGCAGCCAGAGCGGGATACTAGCCAAAAACATTCAGTACTTC. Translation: CASSQSGILAKNIQYF.

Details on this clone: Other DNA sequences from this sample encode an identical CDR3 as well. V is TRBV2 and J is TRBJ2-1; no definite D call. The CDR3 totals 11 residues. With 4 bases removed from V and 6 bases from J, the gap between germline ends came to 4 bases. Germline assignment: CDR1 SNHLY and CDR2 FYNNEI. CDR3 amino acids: CASSGLNEQFF. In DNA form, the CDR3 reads TGTGCCAGCAGTGGGCTCAATGAGCAGTTCTTC.